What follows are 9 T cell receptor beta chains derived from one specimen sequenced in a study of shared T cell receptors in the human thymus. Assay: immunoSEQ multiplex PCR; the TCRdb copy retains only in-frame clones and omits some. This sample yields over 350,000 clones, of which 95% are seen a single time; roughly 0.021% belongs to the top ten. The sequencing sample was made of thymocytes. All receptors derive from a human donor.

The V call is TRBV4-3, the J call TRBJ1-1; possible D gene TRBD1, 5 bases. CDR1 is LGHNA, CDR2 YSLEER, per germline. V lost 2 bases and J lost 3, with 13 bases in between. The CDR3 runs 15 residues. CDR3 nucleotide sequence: TGCGCCAGCAGCCAAAAAAACTCGGGGGACACTGAAGCTTTCTTT. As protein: CASSQKNSGDTEAFF.

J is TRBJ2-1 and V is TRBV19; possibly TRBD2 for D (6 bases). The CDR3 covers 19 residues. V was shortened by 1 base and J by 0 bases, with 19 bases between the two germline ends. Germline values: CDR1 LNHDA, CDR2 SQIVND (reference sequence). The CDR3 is CASSIGVSGANSSYNEQFF. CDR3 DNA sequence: TGTGCCAGTAGTATAGGGGTTAGCGGAGCCAATAGCTCCTACAATGAGCAGTTCTTC.

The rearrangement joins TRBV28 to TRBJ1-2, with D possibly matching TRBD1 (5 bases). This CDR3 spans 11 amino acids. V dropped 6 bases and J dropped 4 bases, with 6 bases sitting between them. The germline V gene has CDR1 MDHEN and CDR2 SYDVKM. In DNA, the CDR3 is TGTGCCAGCAGGACAGTCTATGGCTACACCTTC. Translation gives CASRTVYGYTF.

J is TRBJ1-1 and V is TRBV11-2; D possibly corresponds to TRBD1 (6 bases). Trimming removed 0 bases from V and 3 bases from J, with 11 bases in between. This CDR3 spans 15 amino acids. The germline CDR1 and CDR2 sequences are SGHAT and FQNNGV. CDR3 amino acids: CASSLEINRDTEAFF. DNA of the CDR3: TGTGCCAGCAGCTTAGAAATTAACAGGGACACTGAAGCTTTCTTT.

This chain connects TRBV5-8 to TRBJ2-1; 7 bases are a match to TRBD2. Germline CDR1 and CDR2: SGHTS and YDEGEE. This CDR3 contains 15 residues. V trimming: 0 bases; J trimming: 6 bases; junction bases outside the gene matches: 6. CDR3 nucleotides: TGTGCCAGCAGCTTGGCCCAGCGGGGATCCAATGAGCAGTTCTTC. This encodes CASSLAQRGSNEQFF.

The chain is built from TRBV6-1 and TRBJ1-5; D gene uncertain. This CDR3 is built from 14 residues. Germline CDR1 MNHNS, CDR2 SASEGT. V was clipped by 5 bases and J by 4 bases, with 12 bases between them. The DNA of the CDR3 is TGTGCCAGCAGTAGGCAGGACCCGAATCAGCCCCAGCATTTT. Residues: CASSRQDPNQPQHF.

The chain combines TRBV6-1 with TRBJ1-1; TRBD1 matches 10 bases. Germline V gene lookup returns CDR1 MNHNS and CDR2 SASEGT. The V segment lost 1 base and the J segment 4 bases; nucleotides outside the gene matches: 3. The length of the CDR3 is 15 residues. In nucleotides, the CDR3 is TGTGCCAGCAGTGAAGTTAGGACAGGGGGCACTGAAGCTTTCTTT. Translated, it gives CASSEVRTGGTEAFF.

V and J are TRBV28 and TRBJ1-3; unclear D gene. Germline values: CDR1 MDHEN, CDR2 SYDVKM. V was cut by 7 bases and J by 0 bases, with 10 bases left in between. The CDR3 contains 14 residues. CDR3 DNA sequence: TGTGCCAGCACCCTTACTTACTCTGGAAACACCATATATTTT. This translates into CASTLTYSGNTIYF.

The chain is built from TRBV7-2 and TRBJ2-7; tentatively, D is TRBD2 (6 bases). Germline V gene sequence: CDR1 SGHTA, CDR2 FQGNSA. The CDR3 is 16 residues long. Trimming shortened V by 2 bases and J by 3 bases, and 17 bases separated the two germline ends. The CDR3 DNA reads TGTGCCAGCAGCTTACTACCCGGGAGCCCGATCTACGAGCAGTACTTC. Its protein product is CASSLLPGSPIYEQYF. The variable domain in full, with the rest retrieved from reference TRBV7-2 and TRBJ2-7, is GAGVSQSPSNKVTEKGKDVELRCDPISGHTALYWYRQSLGQGLEFLIYFQGNSAPDKSGLPSDRFSAERTGGSVSTLTIQRTQQEDSAVYLCASSLLPGSPIYEQYFGPGTRLTVT.